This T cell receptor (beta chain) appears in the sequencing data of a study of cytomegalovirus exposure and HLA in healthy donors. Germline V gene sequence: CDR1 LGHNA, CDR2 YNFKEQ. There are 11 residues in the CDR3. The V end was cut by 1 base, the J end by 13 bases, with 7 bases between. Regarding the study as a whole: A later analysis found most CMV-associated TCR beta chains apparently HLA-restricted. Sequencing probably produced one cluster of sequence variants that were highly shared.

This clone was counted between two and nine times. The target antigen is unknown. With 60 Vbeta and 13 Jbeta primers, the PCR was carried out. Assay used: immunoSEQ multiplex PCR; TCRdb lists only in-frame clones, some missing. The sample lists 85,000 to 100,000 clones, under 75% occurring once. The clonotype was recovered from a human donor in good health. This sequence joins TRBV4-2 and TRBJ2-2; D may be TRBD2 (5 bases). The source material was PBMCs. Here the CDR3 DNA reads TGTGCCAGCAGCCAAGCGGGAAGGCTGTTTTTT. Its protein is CASSQAGRLFF.